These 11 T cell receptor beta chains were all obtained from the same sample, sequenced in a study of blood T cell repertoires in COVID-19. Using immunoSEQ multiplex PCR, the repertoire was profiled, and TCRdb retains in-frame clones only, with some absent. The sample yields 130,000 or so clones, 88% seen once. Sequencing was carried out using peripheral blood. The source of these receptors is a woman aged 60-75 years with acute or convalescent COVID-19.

The CDR3 is CASSPPGLAGGLETQYF. The DNA for the CDR3 is TGTGCCAGCAGCCCACCGGGACTAGCGGGGGGGCTGGAGACCCAGTACTTC. V usage is TRBV7-3 and J usage is TRBJ2-5, with 16 bases identical to TRBD2. CDR3 length equals 17 residues. V shed 5 bases, J shed 5 bases, and the junction held 8 bases outside the gene matches. From germline, CDR1 is SGHTA and CDR2 FQGTGA.

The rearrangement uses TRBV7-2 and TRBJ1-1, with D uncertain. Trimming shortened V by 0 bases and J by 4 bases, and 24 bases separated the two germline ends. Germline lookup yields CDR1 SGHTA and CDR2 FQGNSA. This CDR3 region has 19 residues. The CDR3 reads CASSLARQAGISGSTEAFF. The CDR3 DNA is TGTGCCAGCAGCTTAGCGAGGCAGGCGGGGATCTCCGGGTCCACTGAAGCTTTCTTT.

Here the CDR3 DNA reads TGCAGCGTTGAATCAGGGAACGGCTACACCTTC. It codes for CSVESGNGYTF. The chain links TRBV29-1 to TRBJ1-2, with D possibly being TRBD1 (5 bases). The CDR3 totals 11 residues. V was shortened by 2 bases and J by 8 bases, with 9 bases between the two germline ends. Germline V gives CDR1 SQVTM, CDR2 ANQGSEA.

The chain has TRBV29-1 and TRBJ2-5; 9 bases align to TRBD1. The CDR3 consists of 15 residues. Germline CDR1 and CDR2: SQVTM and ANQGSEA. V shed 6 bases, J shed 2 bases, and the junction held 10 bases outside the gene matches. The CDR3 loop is CSVARSGQGQETQYF. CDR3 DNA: TGCAGCGTCGCAAGGTCGGGACAGGGACAAGAGACCCAGTACTTC.

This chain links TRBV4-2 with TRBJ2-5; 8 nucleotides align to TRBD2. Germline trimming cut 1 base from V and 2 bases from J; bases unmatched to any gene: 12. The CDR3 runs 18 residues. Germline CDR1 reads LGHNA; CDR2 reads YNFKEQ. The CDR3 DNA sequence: TGTGCCAGCAGCCAAGGGGGGCGCGCTAGCGGGTTTCAAGAGACCCAGTACTTC. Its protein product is CASSQGGRASGFQETQYF.

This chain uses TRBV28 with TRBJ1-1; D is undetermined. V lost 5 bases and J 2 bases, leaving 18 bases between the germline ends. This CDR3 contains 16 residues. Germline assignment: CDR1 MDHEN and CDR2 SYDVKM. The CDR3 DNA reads TGTGCCAGCAGTCCCCCCGTTACAGACGTTAACACTGAAGCTTTCTTT. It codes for CASSPPVTDVNTEAFF.

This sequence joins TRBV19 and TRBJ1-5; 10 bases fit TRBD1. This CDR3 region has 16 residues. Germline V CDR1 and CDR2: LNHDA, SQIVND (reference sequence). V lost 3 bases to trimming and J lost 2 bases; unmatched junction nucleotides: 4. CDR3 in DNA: TGTGCCAGTAGTATCGGGACAGGGGTCGGCAATCAGCCCCAGCATTTT. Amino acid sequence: CASSIGTGVGNQPQHF.

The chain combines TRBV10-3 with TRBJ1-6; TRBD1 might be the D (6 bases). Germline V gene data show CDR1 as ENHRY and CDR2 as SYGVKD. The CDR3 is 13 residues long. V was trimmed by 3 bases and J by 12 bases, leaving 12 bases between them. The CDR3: CAISESQGQPLHF. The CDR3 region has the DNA TGTGCCATCAGTGAATCGCAGGGGCAACCCCTCCACTTT.

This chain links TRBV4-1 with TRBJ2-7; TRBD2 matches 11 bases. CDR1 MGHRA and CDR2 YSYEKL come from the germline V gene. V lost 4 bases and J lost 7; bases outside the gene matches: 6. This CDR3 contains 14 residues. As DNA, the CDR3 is TGCGCCAGCAGCCCTAGCGGGGGGATGGGGGAGCAGTACTTC. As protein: CASSPSGGMGEQYF.

The chain's CDR3 is CASSRLGGSQETQYF. The CDR3 DNA is TGTGCCAGCAGCCGCCTGGGGGGTTCCCAAGAGACCCAGTACTTC. The V gene is TRBV7-2, the J gene TRBJ2-5, with D possibly matching TRBD2 (6 bases). Per germline, CDR1 SGHTA and CDR2 FQGNSA. The CDR3 spans 15 residues. V shed 5 bases and J shed 1 base, with 14 bases lying between them.

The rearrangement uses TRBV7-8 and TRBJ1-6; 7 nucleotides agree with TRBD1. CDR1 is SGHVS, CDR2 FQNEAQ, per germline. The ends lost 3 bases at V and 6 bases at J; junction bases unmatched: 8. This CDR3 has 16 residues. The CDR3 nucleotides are TGTGCCAGCAGCTTCCGTAGACCAGGGGGTAATTCACCCCTCCACTTT. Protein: CASSFRRPGGNSPLHF.